These 20 T cell receptor beta chains were all obtained from the same sample, sequenced in a study of T-cell memory formation after mild COVID-19. A single record per CDR3 protein comes from TCRdb applying MiXCR to the 5' RACE reads. The repertoire holds 200,000 to 250,000 distinct CDR3 sequences, 15% to 19% seen once, with around 2.2% in the top ten. Material: PBMCs or a T cell subset sorted from them (not recorded which). These receptors came from an adult woman who had mild COVID-19 (a few samples of this study predate the infection). Cell type and time point are not known.

This clonotype was counted a few times. The V gene is TRBV5-1, the J gene TRBJ1-5; D might be TRBD1 (6 bases). Germline loops: CDR1 SGHRS, CDR2 YFSETQ. CDR3 length: 15 residues. Trimming took 1 base from V and 3 from J, leaving 11 bases between them. The CDR3 spells CASSLWGASNQPQHF. The DNA for the CDR3 is TGCGCCAGCAGCTTGTGGGGGGCATCCAATCAGCCCCAGCATTTT.

The chain has TRBV25-1 and TRBJ1-2; D unresolved. V lost 2 bases, J lost 4 bases, and 8 bases lay in between. This CDR3 is 13 amino acids long. Germline loops: CDR1 MGHDK, CDR2 SYGVNS. CDR3 coding DNA: TGTGCCAGCAGTGAAGCAGGAATCTATGGCTACACCTTC. This translates into CASSEAGIYGYTF.

This chain links TRBV20-1 with TRBJ1-1, with D possibly matching TRBD1 (6 bases). Germline V gene sequence: CDR1 DFQATT, CDR2 SNEGSKA (reference sequence). Trimming shortened V by 0 bases and J by 6 bases, and 11 bases separated the two germline ends. This CDR3 contains 13 residues. The CDR3 DNA sequence: TGCAGTGCTAGAGAACAGGGCGTCCCTGAAGCTTTCTTT. It codes for CSAREQGVPEAFF.

V and J are TRBV10-3 and TRBJ1-5; 7 positions agree with TRBD1. The CDR3 is made up of 15 amino acids. The V gene end was trimmed by 0 bases and the J gene end by 7 bases; junction bases not matched to a gene: 6. The V gene's germline CDR1 is ENHRY and CDR2 SYGVKD. CDR3 nucleotides: TGTGCCATCAGTGAGTCGATAGGGGGCCGACAGCCCCAGCATTTT. As protein: CAISESIGGRQPQHF.

This clonotype appeared a few times. J is TRBJ2-7 and V is TRBV7-9; D remains unclear. V lost 5 bases, J lost 3 bases, and 8 bases lay in between. The CDR3 totals 12 residues. The germline V gene has CDR1 SEHNR and CDR2 FQNEAQ (reference sequence). CDR3 sequence reads: CASSHGSYEQYF. CDR3 DNA sequence: TGTGCCAGCAGCCATGGTAGCTACGAGCAGTACTTC.

This clonotype was picked up many times. The genes are TRBV2 and TRBJ1-1; D gene ambiguous. With 7 bases removed from V and 1 base from J, the gap between germline ends came to 10 bases. Germline CDR1 SNHLY, CDR2 FYNNEI. The CDR3 is 13 residues long. The CDR3 DNA follows: TGTGCCAGCAAAAGATTAGGGAACACTGAAGCTTTCTTT. Amino acid sequence: CASKRLGNTEAFF.

This clonotype turned up a few times. For the CDR3, the DNA is TGTGCCAGCTCACCACGGGACTCGGAGGACGCTTTCTTT. It yields the protein CASSPRDSEDAFF. This chain links TRBV18 with TRBJ1-1; tentative D call: TRBD1 (5 bases). Germline V CDR1 and CDR2: KGHSH, LQKENI. This CDR3 is built from 13 residues. Between the trimmed V and J ends, which lost 1 base and 11 bases, there was a span of 14 bases.

This clonotype has only a few counts. This chain's CDR3 is CASSSRTSGIAKDTGELFF. CDR3 coding DNA: TGTGCCAGCAGTTCCAGGACTAGCGGGATAGCTAAGGACACCGGGGAGCTGTTTTTT. This chain joins TRBV6-5 and TRBJ2-2, with 12 bases lining up with TRBD2. V lost 4 bases and J lost 3; bases outside the gene matches: 12. Germline assignment: CDR1 MNHEY and CDR2 SVGAGI. The CDR3 consists of 19 residues.

This clonotype has only a few counts. This chain joins TRBV7-6 and TRBJ2-1; maybe TRBD2 (6 bases). CDR1 is SGHVS and CDR2 is FNYEAQ in the germline V gene. Trimming took off 1 base at V and 8 bases at J, with 15 bases between the two ends. The CDR3 is 15 amino acids. The CDR3 coding sequence is TGTGCCAGCAGCTTAGAGAGCGGGCGGGTGTATGAGCAGTTCTTC. Translation: CASSLESGRVYEQFF.

This chain links TRBV4-3 with TRBJ2-1, with a tentative D call TRBD2 (5 bases). Trimming pared 4 bases from V and 9 bases from J, leaving 22 bases between. This CDR3 has 16 amino acids. The V gene's germline CDR1 is LGHNA and CDR2 YSLEER. CDR3 sequence: CASSPRTLSGLSEQFF. Written as DNA, the CDR3 is TGCGCCAGCAGCCCCCGGACCCTTTCGGGGTTAAGTGAGCAGTTCTTC.

This chain links TRBV29-1 with TRBJ1-3; D remains ambiguous. This CDR3 is 13 amino acids long. The germline V gene encodes CDR1 SQVTM and CDR2 ANQGSEA. Trimming shortened V by 5 bases and J by 8 bases, and 16 bases separated the two germline ends. The CDR3 region has the DNA TGCAGCGTTTTAGGAGGGCTGGAAGACACCATATATTTT. This encodes CSVLGGLEDTIYF.

The chain combines TRBV3-1 with TRBJ2-5; 12 bases agree with TRBD2. The CDR3 covers 16 residues. The V gene's germline CDR1 is LGHDT and CDR2 YNNKEL (reference sequence). V dropped 1 base and J dropped 7; count of bases not matched to a gene: 7. CDR3: CASSQGLAGALGTQYF. In DNA form, the CDR3 reads TGTGCCAGCAGCCAAGGACTAGCGGGGGCTCTGGGGACCCAGTACTTC.

The chain combines TRBV4-2 with TRBJ1-2, with unresolved D. V lost 1 base to trimming and J lost 7 bases, with 13 bases between them. Germline CDR1 reads LGHNA; CDR2 reads YNFKEQ. The CDR3 is made up of 14 amino acids. The CDR3 coding sequence is TGTGCCAGCAGCCAAGGGGTAGGATCGGTTGGCTACACCTTC. Translation: CASSQGVGSVGYTF.

This clonotype came up a few times. The CDR3 DNA reads TGCAGTGCTAGCCCACCCGCAGGGGCCGACGGGCAGTACTTC. Protein product: CSASPPAGADGQYF. The V call is TRBV20-1, the J call TRBJ2-7; possibly TRBD1 for D (6 bases). CDR3 length: 14 amino acids. V was shortened by 3 bases and J by 9 bases, with 21 bases between the two germline ends. Germline CDR1 reads DFQATT; CDR2 reads SNEGSKA (reference sequence).

This sequence joins TRBV29-1 and TRBJ2-3; D possibly uses TRBD1 or TRBD2 (7 bases each). This CDR3 contains 14 residues. Looked up from germline, CDR1 is SQVTM and CDR2 is ANQGSEA. V dropped 7 bases and J dropped 2 bases, with 16 bases sitting between them. The CDR3 region has the DNA TGCAGCGCCAGGGGGGGACTCAACACAGATACGCAGTATTTT. Translation gives CSARGGLNTDTQYF.

The CDR3 DNA follows: TGTGCCAGCAGTGGACCCGGAGGCGGCTACACCTTC. It is translated as CASSGPGGGYTF. This chain uses TRBV12-3 or TRBV12-4 with TRBJ1-2; D gene uncertain. The ends were cut back, 5 bases at V and 8 bases at J, with 12 bases in the middle. The CDR3 loop spans 12 amino acids.

The table lists this clonotype with many counts. V usage is TRBV19 and J usage is TRBJ2-5; tentatively, D is TRBD2 (5 bases). The CDR3 runs to 15 residues. Germline CDR1 and CDR2: LNHDA and SQIVND (reference sequence). The germline V and J ends were trimmed by 3 bases and 5 bases, with 16 bases remaining between them. CDR3 nucleotide sequence: TGTGCCAGTAGTATCGGGGATGCGTCGACGGAGACCCAGTACTTC. Its translation is CASSIGDASTETQYF.

The chain combines TRBV20-1 with TRBJ2-5; D may be TRBD1 or TRBD2 (7 bases each). The V and J ends lost 0 bases and 4 bases respectively, with 27 bases between them. The CDR3 consists of 19 residues. Germline CDR1 reads DFQATT; CDR2 reads SNEGSKA (reference sequence). DNA of the CDR3: TGCAGTGCTAGAGAGATAGGACGGGGGAGCGGGGCAGGGGGAGAGACCCAGTACTTC. Translating gives CSAREIGRGSGAGGETQYF.

In this sample, this clonotype turned up many times. The chain couples TRBV7-2 to TRBJ2-1, with a tentative D call TRBD2 (5 bases). V lost 4 bases, J lost 6 bases, and 10 bases lay in between. This CDR3 region has 13 residues. Germline loops: CDR1 SGHTA, CDR2 FQGNSA. CDR3 sequence reads: CASSSPRVNEQFF. The CDR3, as DNA: TGTGCCAGCAGCTCCCCGCGGGTCAATGAGCAGTTCTTC. Filled out from reference TRBV7-2 and TRBJ2-1, the complete variable domain reads GAGVSQSPSNKVTEKGKDVELRCDPISGHTALYWYRQSLGQGLEFLIYFQGNSAPDKSGLPSDRFSAERTGGSVSTLTIQRTQQEDSAVYLCASSSPRVNEQFFGPGTRLTVL.

This clonotype was found once. The chain links TRBV20-1 to TRBJ2-7, with D perhaps TRBD1 (5 bases). Germline CDR1 reads DFQATT; CDR2 reads SNEGSKA (reference sequence). The CDR3 sequence is 14 residues long. The germline V and J ends were trimmed by 2 bases and 7 bases, with 18 bases remaining between them. CDR3: CSARLWGKEREQYF. The CDR3 nucleotides read TGCAGTGCTAGATTGTGGGGCAAGGAGAGGGAGCAGTACTTC.